The present T cell receptor (beta chain) was sequenced within a study of OX40 agonist ivuxolimab in advanced cancers. Study as a whole: Patients in dose escalation had liver, melanoma, kidney or head and neck cancers. Partial responses, seen in three patients, involved one hepatocellular carcinoma and two cutaneous melanomas.

Study-level findings and limits: Dosing at 0.1 to 3.0 mg/kg was accompanied by clonal expansion of CD4+ and CD8+ blood T cells by week 6. Among the nonresponders, some also had low normalized T-cell clonal expansion.

Germline CDR1 is SNHLY and CDR2 is FYNNEI. The CDR3 contains 14 residues. With 7 bases clipped from V and 7 bases from J, the junction kept 9 bases outside the gene matches. Concerning this clone: The target antigen is unknown.

TCRdb's copy holds only in-frame clones and misses some; the assay was immunoSEQ multiplex PCR. The sample includes 50,000 to 60,000 clones, around 75% of them seen just once. The clonotype was recovered from an adult with an advanced solid tumor such as melanoma, head and neck, liver or kidney cancer. The source was CD4+ or CD8+ T cells sorted from blood, collected in a trial of the OX40 agonist ivuxolimab. V gene TRBV2 combines with J gene TRBJ1-4; 7 nucleotides align to TRBD1. CDR3 sequence reads: CASNVQGQGEKLFF. CDR3 nucleotides: TGTGCCAGCAACGTACAGGGGCAGGGTGAAAAACTGTTTTTT.